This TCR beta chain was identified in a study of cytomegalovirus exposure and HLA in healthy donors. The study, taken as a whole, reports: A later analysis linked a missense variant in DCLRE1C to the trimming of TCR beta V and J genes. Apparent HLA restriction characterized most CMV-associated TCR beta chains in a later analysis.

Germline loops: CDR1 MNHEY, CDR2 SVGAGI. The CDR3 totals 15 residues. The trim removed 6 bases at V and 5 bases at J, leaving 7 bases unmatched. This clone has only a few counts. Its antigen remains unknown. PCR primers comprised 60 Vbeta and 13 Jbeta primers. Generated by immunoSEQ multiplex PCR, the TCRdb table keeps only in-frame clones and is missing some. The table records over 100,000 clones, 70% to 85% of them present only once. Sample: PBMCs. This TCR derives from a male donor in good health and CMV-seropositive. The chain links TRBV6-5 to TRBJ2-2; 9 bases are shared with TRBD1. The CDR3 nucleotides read TGTGCCAGCAGCTGGGGACAGGGAGGGACCGGGGAGCTGTTTTTT. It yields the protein CASSWGQGGTGELFF.